Described below is a single TCR beta chain sequence and its context. Antigen specificity is unknown. These data are taken from a study of T cell responses to AZD1222 COVID-19 vaccine. Study-wide context: Combined were second doses at about 4 or about 12 weeks. Notes on the study in general: Reports indicate that nearly half of spike-specific TCRs are directed at unmutated variant regions. Repertoire samples came only from after the peak T cell response.

Germline CDR1 is MNHEY and CDR2 is SMNVEV (reference sequence). This CDR3 is built from 14 residues. V was shortened by 6 bases and J by 7 bases, with 15 bases between the two germline ends. Sequenced by immunoSEQ multiplex PCR; TCRdb stores in-frame clones only, minus some. The sample has around 160,000 clones; roughly 94% are singletons. The sequencing here drew on peripheral blood, taken on day 0 of AZD1222 vaccination. The receptor comes from an adult in good health. This chain joins TRBV27 and TRBJ1-4; perhaps TRBD1 as D (5 bases). DNA of the CDR3: TGTGCCAGCAGCCCGGGGGATAGCGGTGAAAAACTGTTTTTT. It specifies CASSPGDSGEKLFF. The full variable domain, its missing parts supplied by reference TRBV27 and TRBJ1-4, is EAQVTQNPRYLITVTGKKLTVTCSQNMNHEYMSWYRQDPGLGLRQIYYSMNVEVTDKGDVPEGYKVSRKEKRNFPLILESPSPNQTSLYFCASSPGDSGEKLFFGSGTQLSVL.